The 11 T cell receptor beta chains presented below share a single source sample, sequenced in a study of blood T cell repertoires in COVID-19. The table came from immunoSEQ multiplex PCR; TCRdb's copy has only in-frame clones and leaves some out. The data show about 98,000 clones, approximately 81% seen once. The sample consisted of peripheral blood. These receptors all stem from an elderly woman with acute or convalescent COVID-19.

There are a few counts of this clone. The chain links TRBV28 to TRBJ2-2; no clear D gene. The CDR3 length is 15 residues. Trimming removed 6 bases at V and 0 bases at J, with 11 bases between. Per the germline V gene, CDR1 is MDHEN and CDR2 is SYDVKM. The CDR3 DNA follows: TGTGCCAGCAGACCGACTTCCGCGAACACCGGGGAGCTGTTTTTT. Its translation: CASRPTSANTGELFF.

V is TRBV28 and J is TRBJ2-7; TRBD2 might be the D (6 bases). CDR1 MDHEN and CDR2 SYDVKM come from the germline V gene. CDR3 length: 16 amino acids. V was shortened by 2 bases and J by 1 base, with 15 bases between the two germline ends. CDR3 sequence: CASSLRPGSGSYEQYF. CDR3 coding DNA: TGTGCCAGCAGTTTACGCCCAGGGAGCGGGTCCTACGAGCAGTACTTC.

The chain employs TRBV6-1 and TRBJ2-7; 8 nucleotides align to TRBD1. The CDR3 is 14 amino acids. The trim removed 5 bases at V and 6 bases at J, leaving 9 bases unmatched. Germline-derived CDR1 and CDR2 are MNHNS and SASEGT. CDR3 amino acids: CASSFSPGQAEQYV. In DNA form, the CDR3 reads TGTGCCAGCAGTTTTAGCCCGGGACAGGCCGAGCAGTACGTC.

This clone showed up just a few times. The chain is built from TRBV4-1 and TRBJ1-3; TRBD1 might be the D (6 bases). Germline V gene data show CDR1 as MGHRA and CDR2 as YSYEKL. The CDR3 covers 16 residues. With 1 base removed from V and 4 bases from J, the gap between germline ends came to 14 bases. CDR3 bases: TGCGCCAGCAGCCAAGCGGCAGGGGCTCGAGGAAACACCATATATTTT. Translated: CASSQAAGARGNTIYF.

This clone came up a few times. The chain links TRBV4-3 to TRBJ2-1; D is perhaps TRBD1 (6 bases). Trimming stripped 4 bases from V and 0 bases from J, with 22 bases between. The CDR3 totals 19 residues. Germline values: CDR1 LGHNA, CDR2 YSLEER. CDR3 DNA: TGCGCCAGCAGCCCGCGTGTTTCAGGGGCGATGAGCTCCTACAATGAGCAGTTCTTC. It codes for CASSPRVSGAMSSYNEQFF.

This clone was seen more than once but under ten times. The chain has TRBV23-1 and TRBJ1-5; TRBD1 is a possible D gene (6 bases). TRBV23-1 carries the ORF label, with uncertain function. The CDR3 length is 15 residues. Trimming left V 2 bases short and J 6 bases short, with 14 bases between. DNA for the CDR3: TGCGCCAGCAGTCAACAGACAGGCCGGGGTCAGCCCCAGCATTTT. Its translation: CASSQQTGRGQPQHF.

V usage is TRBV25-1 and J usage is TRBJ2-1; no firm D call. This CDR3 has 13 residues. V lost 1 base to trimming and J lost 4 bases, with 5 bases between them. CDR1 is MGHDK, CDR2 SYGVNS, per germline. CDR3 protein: CASSEWSYNEQFF. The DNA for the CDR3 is TGTGCCAGCAGTGAATGGAGTTACAATGAGCAGTTCTTC.

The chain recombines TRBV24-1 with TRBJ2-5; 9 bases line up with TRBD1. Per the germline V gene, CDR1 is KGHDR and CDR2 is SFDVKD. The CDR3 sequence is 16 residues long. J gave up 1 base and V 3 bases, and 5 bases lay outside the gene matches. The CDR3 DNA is TGTGCCACCAGTGATCCCGGGACAGGGACCCAAGAGACCCAGTACTTC. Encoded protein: CATSDPGTGTQETQYF.

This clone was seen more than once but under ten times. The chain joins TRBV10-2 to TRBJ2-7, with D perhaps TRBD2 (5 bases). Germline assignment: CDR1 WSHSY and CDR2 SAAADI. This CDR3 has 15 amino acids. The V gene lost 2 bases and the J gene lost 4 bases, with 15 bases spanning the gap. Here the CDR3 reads CASSEPRLSKYEQYV. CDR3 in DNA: TGCGCCAGCAGTGAGCCCCGACTATCTAAATACGAGCAGTACGTC.

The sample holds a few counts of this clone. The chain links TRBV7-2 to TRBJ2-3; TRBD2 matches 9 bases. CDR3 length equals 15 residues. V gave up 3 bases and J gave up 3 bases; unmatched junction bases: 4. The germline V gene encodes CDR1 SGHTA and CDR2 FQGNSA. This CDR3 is CASSLRGGATDTQYF. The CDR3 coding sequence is TGTGCCAGCAGCTTGCGCGGGGGGGCAACAGATACGCAGTATTTT.

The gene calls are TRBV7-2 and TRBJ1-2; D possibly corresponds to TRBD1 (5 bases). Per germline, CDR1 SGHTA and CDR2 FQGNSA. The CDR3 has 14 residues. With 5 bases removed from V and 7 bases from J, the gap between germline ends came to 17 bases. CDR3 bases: TGTGCCAGCAGCCCGACATGGACAACCCCTGGCTACACCTTC. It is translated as CASSPTWTTPGYTF. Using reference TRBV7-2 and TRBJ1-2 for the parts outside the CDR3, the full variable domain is GAGVSQSPSNKVTEKGKDVELRCDPISGHTALYWYRQSLGQGLEFLIYFQGNSAPDKSGLPSDRFSAERTGGSVSTLTIQRTQQEDSAVYLCASSPTWTTPGYTFGSGTRLTVV.